These 5 T cell receptor beta chains were sequenced from one sample in a study of blood T cell repertoires in COVID-19. The repertoire was sequenced with immunoSEQ multiplex PCR; TCRdb's copy has only in-frame clones and lacks some. The sample gives hundreds of thousands of clones, roughly nine tenths of which show up once; roughly 1.2% is in the top ten. Input material: peripheral blood. These receptors were taken from a man aged 35 to 55 with acute or convalescent COVID-19.

This rearrangement joins TRBV2 to TRBJ1-1, with 12 nucleotides matching TRBD1. Germline lookup yields CDR1 SNHLY and CDR2 FYNNEI. The CDR3 has 17 amino acids. The V gene end was trimmed by 5 bases and the J gene end by 1 base; junction bases not matched to a gene: 8. CDR3 DNA sequence: TGTGCCAGCAGTTTCCGGGGACAGGGGGCTCCGAACACTGAAGCTTTCTTT. Translating gives CASSFRGQGAPNTEAFF. Full variable domain (remainder filled in from reference TRBV2 and TRBJ1-1): EPEVTQTPSHQVTQMGQEVILRCVPISNHLYFYWYRQILGQKVEFLVSFYNNEISEKSEIFDDQFSVERPDGSNFTLKIRSTKLEDSAMYFCASSFRGQGAPNTEAFFGQGTRLTVV.

The chain is built from TRBV10-3 and TRBJ1-5, with 8 bases fitting TRBD1. Germline V gene lookup returns CDR1 ENHRY and CDR2 SYGVKD. The CDR3 has 17 amino acids. The V segment lost 0 bases and the J segment 1 base; nucleotides outside the gene matches: 5. The CDR3, as DNA: TGTGCCATCAGTGAGTCGGACAGGGCCCGGAGCAATCAGCCCCAGCATTTT. As protein: CAISESDRARSNQPQHF.

J is TRBJ2-7 and V is TRBV5-4; D perhaps matches TRBD2 (6 bases). CDR3 size: 15 residues. Trimming pared 1 base from V and 3 bases from J, leaving 14 bases between. Germline CDR1 and CDR2: SGHNT and YYREEE (reference sequence). The CDR3 DNA reads as TGTGCCAGCAGCTTGAATCCGGGAGAGGGCTACGAGCAGTACTTC. It translates to CASSLNPGEGYEQYF.

The chain is built from TRBV6-1 and TRBJ2-2; tentatively, D is TRBD1 (6 bases). V was cut by 0 bases and J by 3 bases, with 11 bases left in between. Germline CDR1 MNHNS, CDR2 SASEGT. CDR3 length equals 16 residues. CDR3 nucleotides: TGTGCCAGCAGTGAAGCCAGGACAGCCGACACCGGGGAGCTGTTTTTT. Protein: CASSEARTADTGELFF.

V gene TRBV6-2 or TRBV6-3 combines with J gene TRBJ2-3, with D unresolved. The CDR3 runs to 17 residues. Trimming pared 6 bases from V and 5 bases from J, leaving 24 bases between. Germline loops: CDR1 MNHEY, CDR2 SVGEGT. The CDR3 region is CASSRFGAAFGLDTQYF. In DNA form, the CDR3 reads TGTGCCAGCAGCAGATTCGGCGCGGCCTTTGGGTTAGATACGCAGTATTTT.